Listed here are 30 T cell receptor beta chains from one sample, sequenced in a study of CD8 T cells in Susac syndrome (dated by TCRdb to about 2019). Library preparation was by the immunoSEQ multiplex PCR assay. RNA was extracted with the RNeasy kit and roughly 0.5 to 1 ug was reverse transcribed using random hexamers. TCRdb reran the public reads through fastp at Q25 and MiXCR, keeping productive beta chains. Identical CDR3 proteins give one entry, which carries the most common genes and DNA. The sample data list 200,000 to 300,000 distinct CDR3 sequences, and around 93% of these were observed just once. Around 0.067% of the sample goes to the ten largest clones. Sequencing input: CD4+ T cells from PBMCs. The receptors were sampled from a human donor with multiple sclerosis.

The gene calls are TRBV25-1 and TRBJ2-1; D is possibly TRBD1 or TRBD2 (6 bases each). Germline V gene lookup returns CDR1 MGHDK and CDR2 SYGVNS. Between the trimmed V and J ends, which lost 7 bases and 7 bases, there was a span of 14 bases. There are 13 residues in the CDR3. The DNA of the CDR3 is TGTGCCAGCACCTCCCCGGGGGCGAATGAGCAGTTCTTC. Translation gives CASTSPGANEQFF.

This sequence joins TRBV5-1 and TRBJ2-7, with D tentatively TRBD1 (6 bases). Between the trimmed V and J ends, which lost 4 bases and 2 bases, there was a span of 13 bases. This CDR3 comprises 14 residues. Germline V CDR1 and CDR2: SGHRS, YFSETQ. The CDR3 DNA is TGCGCCAGCAGCCAGGGGCCGGGGACCTACGAGCAGTACTTC. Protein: CASSQGPGTYEQYF.

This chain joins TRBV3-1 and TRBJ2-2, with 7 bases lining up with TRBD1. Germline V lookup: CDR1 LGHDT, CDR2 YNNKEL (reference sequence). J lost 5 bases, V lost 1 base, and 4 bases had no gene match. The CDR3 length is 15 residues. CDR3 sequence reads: CASSQGGGATGELFF. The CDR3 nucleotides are TGTGCCAGCAGCCAAGGAGGGGGCGCAACCGGGGAGCTGTTTTTT.

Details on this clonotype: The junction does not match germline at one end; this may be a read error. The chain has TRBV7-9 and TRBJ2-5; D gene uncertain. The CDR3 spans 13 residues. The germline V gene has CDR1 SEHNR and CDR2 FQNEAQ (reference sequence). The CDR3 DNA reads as TGTGACAGCAGCTTATGGCAGTCAGAGACCCAGTACTTC. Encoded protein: CDSSLWQSETQYF.

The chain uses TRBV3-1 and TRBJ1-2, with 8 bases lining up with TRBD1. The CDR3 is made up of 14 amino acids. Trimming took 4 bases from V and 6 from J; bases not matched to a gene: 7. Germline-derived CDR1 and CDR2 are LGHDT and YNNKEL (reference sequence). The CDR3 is CASSPNQGADGYTF. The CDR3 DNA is TGTGCCAGCAGCCCCAACCAGGGGGCAGATGGCTACACCTTC.

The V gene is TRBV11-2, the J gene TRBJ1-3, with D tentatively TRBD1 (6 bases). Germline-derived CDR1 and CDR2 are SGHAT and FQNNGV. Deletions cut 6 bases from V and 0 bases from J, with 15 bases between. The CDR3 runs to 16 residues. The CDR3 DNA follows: TGTGCCAGCAGTTCGGGGGGGCTAGGCTCTGGAAACACCATATATTTT. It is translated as CASSSGGLGSGNTIYF. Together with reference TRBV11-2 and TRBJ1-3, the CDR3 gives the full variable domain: EAGVAQSPRYKIIEKRQSVAFWCNPISGHATLYWYQQILGQGPKLLIQFQNNGVVDDSQLPKDRFSAERLKGVDSTLKIQPAKLEDSAVYLCASSSGGLGSGNTIYFGEGSWLTVV.

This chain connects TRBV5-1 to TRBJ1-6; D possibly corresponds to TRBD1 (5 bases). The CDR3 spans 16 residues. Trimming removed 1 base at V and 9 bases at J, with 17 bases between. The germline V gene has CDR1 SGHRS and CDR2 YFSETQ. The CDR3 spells CASSLRRRDGLSPLHF. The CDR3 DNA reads TGCGCCAGCAGCTTGCGCAGGAGGGACGGTCTTTCACCCCTCCACTTT.

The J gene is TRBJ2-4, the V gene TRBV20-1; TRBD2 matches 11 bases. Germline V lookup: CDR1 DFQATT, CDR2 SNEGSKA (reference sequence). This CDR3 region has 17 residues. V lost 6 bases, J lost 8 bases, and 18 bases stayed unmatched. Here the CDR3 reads CSANIPSSGGAGDIQYF. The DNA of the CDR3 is TGCAGTGCCAATATACCTAGTAGCGGGGGGGCCGGGGACATTCAGTACTTC.

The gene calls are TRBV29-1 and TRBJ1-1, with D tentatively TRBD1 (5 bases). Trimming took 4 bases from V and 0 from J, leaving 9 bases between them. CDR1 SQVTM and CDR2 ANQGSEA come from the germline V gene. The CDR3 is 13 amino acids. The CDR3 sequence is CSVGQSMNTEAFF. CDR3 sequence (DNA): TGCAGCGTTGGACAGTCCATGAACACTGAAGCTTTCTTT. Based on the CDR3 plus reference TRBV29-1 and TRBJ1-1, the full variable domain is SAVISQKPSRDICQRGTSLTIQCQVDSQVTMMFWYRQQPGQSLTLIATANQGSEATYESGFVIDKFPISRPNLTFSTLTVSNMSPEDSSIYLCSVGQSMNTEAFFGQGTRLTVV.

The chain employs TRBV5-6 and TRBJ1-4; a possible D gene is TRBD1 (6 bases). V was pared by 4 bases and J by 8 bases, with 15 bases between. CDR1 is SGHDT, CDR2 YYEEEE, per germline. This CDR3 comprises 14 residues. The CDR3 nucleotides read TGTGCCAGCAGCCTACAGGGTATTGGCGAAAAACTGTTTTTT. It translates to CASSLQGIGEKLFF.

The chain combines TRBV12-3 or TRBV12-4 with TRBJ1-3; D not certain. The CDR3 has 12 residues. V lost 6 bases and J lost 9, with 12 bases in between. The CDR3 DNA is TGTGCCAGCAGAAACGAACCGGGCACCATATATTTT. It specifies CASRNEPGTIYF.

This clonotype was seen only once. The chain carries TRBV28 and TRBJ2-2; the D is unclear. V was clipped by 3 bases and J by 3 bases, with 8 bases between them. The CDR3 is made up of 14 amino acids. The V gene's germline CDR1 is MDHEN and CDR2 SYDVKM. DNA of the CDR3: TGTGCCAGCAGTTTGGAACAGCACACCGGGGAGCTGTTTTTT. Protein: CASSLEQHTGELFF.

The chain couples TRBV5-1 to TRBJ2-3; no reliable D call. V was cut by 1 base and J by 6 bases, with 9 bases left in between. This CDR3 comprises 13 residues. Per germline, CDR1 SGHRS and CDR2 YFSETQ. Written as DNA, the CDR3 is TGCGCCAGCAGCTTGCCCGGCTGGGATACGCAGTATTTT. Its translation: CASSLPGWDTQYF. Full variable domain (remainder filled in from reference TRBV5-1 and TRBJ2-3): KAGVTQTPRYLIKTRGQQVTLSCSPISGHRSVSWYQQTPGQGLQFLFEYFSETQRNKGNFPGRFSGRQFSNSRSEMNVSTLELGDSALYLCASSLPGWDTQYFGPGTRLTVL.

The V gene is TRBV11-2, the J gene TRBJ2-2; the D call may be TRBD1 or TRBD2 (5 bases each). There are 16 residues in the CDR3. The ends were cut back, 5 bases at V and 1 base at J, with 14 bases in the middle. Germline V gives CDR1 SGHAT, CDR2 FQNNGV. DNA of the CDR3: TGTGCCAGCAGCCCCCAGGGTGAGGGGAACACCGGGGAGCTGTTTTTT. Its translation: CASSPQGEGNTGELFF. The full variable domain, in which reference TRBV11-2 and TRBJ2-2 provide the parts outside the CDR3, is EAGVAQSPRYKIIEKRQSVAFWCNPISGHATLYWYQQILGQGPKLLIQFQNNGVVDDSQLPKDRFSAERLKGVDSTLKIQPAKLEDSAVYLCASSPQGEGNTGELFFGEGSRLTVL.

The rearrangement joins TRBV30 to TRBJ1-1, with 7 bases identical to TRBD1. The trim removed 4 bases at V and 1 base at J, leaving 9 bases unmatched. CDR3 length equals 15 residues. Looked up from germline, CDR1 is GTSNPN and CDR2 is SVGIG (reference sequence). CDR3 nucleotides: TGTGCCTGGAATTGGCAGGGGGGGAGGAACACTGAAGCTTTCTTT. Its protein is CAWNWQGGRNTEAFF. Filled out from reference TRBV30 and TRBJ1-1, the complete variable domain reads SQTIHQWPATLVQPVGSPLSLECTVEGTSNPNLYWYRQAAGRGLQLLFYSVGIGQISSEVPQNLSASRPQDRQFILSSKKLLLSDSGFYLCAWNWQGGRNTEAFFGQGTRLTVV.

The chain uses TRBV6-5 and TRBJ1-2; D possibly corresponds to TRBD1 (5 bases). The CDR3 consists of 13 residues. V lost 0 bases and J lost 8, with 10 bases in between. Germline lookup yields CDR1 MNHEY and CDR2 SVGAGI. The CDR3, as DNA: TGTGCCAGCAGTTACTCCAGGGCGGACGGCTACACCTTC. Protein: CASSYSRADGYTF.

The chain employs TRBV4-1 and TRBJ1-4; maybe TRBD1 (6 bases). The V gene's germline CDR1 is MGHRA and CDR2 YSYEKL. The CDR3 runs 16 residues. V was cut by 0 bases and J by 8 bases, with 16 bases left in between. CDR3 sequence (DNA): TGCGCCAGCAGCCAAGACCGGGCGGGGGCAGGCGAAAAACTGTTTTTT. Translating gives CASSQDRAGAGEKLFF.

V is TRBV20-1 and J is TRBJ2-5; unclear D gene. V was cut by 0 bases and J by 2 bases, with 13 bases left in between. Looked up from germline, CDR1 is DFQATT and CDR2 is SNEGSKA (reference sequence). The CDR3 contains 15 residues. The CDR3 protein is CSARDLLGRQETQYF. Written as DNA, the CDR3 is TGCAGTGCTAGAGATCTCTTAGGCCGGCAAGAGACCCAGTACTTC.

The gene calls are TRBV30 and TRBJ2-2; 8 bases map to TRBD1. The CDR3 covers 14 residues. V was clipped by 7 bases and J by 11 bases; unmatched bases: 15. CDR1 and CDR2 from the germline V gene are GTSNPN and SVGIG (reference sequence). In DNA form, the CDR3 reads TGTGCCTCACGGACTGACAGGGGTCCCACCGAGCTGTTTTTT. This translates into CASRTDRGPTELFF.

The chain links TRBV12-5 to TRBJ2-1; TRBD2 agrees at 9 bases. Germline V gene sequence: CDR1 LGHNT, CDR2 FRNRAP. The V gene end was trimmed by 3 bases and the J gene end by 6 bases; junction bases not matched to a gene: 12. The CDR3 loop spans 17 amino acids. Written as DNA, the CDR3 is TGTGCTAGTGGTTTAGATCAAATAGCGGGAGTCTCCAATGAGCAGTTCTTC. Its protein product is CASGLDQIAGVSNEQFF.

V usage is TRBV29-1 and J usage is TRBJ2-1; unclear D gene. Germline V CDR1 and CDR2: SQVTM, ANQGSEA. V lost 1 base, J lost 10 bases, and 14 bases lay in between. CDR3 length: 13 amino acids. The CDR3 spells CSVEVQAIGEQFF. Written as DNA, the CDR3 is TGCAGCGTTGAAGTCCAGGCTATCGGCGAGCAGTTCTTC.

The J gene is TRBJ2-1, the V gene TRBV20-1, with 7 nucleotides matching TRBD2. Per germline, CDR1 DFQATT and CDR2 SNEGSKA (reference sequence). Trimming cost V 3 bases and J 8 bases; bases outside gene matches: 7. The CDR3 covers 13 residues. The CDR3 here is CSASSQRGYEQFF. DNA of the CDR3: TGCAGTGCTAGTAGCCAGCGGGGTTATGAGCAGTTCTTC.

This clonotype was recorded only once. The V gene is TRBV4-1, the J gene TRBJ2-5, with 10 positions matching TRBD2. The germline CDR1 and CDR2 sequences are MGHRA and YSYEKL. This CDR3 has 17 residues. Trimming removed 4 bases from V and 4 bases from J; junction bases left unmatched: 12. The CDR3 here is CASSPTPPSGGVETQYF. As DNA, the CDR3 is TGCGCCAGCAGCCCCACCCCTCCTAGCGGGGGAGTAGAGACCCAGTACTTC.

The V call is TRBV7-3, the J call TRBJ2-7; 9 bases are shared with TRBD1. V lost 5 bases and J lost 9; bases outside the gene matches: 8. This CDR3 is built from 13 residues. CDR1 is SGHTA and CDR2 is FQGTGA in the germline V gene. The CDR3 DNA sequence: TGTGCCAGCAGCACGGGACAGGGAACAACGCAGTACTTC. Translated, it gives CASSTGQGTTQYF.

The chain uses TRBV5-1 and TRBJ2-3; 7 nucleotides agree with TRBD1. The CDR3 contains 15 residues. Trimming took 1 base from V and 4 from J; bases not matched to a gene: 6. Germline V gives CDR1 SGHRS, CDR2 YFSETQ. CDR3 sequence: CASSLYDRDADTQYF. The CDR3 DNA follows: TGCGCCAGCAGCTTGTATGACAGGGATGCAGATACGCAGTATTTT.

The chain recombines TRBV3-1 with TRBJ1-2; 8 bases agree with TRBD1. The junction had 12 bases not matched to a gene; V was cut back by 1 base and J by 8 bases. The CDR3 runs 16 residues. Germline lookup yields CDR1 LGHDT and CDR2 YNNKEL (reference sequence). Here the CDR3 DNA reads TGTGCCAGCAGCCAAGGTTTCCAAGGACAGGGCAGCGGCTACACCTTC. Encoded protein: CASSQGFQGQGSGYTF.

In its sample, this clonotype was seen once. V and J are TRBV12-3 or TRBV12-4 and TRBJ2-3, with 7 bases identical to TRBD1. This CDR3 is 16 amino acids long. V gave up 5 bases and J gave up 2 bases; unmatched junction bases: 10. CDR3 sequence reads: CASSPTTGPNTDTQYF. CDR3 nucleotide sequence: TGTGCCAGCAGTCCGACGACAGGGCCCAACACAGATACGCAGTATTTT.

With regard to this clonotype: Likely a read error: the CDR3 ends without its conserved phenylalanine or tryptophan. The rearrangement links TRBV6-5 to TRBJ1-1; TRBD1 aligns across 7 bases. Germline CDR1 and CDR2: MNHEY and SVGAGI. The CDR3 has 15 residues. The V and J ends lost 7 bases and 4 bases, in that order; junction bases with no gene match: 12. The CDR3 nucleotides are TGTGCCAGCACCCTGACAGGGTTTGGTGGCACTGAAGCTTTCCTT. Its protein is CASTLTGFGGTEAFL.

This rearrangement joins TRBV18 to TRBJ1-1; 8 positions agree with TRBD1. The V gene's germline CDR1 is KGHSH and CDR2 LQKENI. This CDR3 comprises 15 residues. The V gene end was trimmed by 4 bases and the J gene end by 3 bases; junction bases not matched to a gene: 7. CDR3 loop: CASSLWQGADTEAFF. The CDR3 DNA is TGTGCCAGCTCACTTTGGCAGGGGGCCGACACTGAAGCTTTCTTT.

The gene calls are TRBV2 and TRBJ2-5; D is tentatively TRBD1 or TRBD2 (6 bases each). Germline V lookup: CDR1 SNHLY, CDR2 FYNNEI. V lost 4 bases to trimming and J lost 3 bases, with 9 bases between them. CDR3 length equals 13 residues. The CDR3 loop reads CASSGGDKETQYF. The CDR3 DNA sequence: TGTGCCAGCAGTGGGGGGGACAAAGAGACCCAGTACTTC.